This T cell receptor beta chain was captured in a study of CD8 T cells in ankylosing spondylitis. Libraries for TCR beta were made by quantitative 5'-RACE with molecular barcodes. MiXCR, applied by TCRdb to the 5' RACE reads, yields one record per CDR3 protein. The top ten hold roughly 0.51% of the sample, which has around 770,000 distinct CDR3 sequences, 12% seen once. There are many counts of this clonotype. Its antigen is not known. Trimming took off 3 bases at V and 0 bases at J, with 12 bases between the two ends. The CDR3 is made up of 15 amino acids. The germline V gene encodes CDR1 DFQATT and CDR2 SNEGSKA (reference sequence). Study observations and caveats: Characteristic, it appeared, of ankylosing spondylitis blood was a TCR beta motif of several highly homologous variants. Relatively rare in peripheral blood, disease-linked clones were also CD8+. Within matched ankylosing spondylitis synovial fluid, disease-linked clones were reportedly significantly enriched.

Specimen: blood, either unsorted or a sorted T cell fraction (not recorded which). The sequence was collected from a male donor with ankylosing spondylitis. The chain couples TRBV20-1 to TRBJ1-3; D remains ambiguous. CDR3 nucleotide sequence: TGCAGTGCTAGGGCCACATCTAACTCTGGAAACACCATATATTTT. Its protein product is CSARATSNSGNTIYF.